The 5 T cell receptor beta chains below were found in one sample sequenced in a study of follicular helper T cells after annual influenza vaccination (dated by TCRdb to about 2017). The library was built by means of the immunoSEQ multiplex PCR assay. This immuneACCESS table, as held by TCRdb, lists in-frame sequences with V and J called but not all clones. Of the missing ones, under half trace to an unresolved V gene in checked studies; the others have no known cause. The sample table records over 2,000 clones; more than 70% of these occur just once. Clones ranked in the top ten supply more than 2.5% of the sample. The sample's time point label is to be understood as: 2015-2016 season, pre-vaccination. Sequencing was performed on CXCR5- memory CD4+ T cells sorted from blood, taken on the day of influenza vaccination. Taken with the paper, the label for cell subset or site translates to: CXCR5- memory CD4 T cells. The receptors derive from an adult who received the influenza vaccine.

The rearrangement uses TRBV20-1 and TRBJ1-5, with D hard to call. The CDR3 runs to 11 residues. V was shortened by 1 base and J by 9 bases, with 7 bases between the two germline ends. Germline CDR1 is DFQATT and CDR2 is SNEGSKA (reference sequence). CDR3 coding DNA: TGCAGTGCTAGAGGATCGGGGCCCCAGCATTTT. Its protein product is CSARGSGPQHF.

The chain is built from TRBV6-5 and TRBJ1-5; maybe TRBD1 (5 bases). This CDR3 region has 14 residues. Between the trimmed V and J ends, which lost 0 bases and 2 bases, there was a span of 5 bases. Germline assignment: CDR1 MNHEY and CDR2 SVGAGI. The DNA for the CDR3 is TGTGCCAGCAGTTACTCGGGGGGCAATCAGCCCCAGCATTTT. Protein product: CASSYSGGNQPQHF.

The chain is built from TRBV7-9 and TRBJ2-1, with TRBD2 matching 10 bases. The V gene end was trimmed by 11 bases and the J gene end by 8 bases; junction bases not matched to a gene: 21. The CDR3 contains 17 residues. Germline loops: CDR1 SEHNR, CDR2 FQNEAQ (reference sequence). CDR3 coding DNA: TGTGCCGGGACCCCCGACAGGGGAGTAGCGGGAGGCGATGAGCAGTTCTTC. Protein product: CAGTPDRGVAGGDEQFF.

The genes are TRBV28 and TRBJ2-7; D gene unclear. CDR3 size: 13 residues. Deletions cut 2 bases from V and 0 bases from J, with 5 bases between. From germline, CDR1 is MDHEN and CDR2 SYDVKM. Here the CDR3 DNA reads TGTGCCAGCAGTTTAATAAACTCCTACGAGCAGTACTTC. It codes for CASSLINSYEQYF.

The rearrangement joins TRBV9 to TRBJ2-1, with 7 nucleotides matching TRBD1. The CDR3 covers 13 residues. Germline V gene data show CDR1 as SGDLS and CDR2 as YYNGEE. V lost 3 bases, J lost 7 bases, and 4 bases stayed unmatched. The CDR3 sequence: CASSGGQYNEQFF. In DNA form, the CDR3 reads TGTGCCAGCAGCGGGGGACAGTATAATGAGCAGTTCTTC.